This record looks at one T cell receptor beta chain sequence and its context. Here immunoSEQ multiplex PCR was the method, and the copy in TCRdb shows in-frame clones only, minus some. Of around 28,000 clones listed, roughly two thirds are singletons. This sample is drawn from a study of early stage breast cancer tumors. Study summary: Of around 15 invasive breast tumors, about a dozen were hormone receptor-positive, HER2-negative.

The V gene lost 0 bases and the J gene lost 0 bases, with 13 bases spanning the gap. Per germline, CDR1 SGHRS and CDR2 YFSETQ. CDR3 length: 17 residues. The receptor was derived from a person aged 45 to 60 with breast cancer. Sequenced material: blood. The chain couples TRBV5-1 to TRBJ1-5; D is ambiguous. CDR3 bases: TGCGCCAGCAGCTTGGACAGCCTGGACCATAGCAATCAGCCCCAGCATTTT. This sequence encodes CASSLDSLDHSNQPQHF.